Below are 13 T cell receptor beta chains sequenced from a single sample in a study of blood T cell repertoires in COVID-19. The data were produced by immunoSEQ multiplex PCR, yet TCRdb's version contains in-frame clones alone and is incomplete. The sample has 250,000 to 350,000 clones, approximately 87% seen once; the top ten hold 7.8%. Sequences were obtained from peripheral blood. These receptors all stem from a woman aged 50 to 60 who had recovered from COVID-19.

The genes are TRBV18 and TRBJ1-6, with TRBD1 matching over 7 bases. The CDR3 covers 17 residues. Germline CDR1 KGHSH, CDR2 LQKENI. J lost 6 bases, V lost 3 bases, and 11 bases had no gene match. The CDR3 sequence is CASSPLGGLHRNSPLHF. The CDR3 nucleotides are TGTGCCAGCTCACCGCTAGGGGGCCTTCACCGTAATTCACCCCTCCACTTT.

The chain recombines TRBV27 with TRBJ1-6; D gene unclear. The CDR3 totals 14 residues. Deletions cut 5 bases from V and 7 bases from J, with 12 bases between. Germline loops: CDR1 MNHEY, CDR2 SMNVEV (reference sequence). The CDR3 loop is CASSAGRPNSPLHF. CDR3 sequence (DNA): TGTGCCAGCAGTGCGGGCCGTCCAAATTCACCCCTCCACTTT.

The V gene is TRBV7-9, the J gene TRBJ1-2; D possibly corresponds to TRBD1 (5 bases). The CDR3 loop spans 14 amino acids. Per the germline V gene, CDR1 is SEHNR and CDR2 is FQNEAQ (reference sequence). Deletions cut 4 bases from V and 8 bases from J, with 17 bases between. Here the CDR3 reads CASSSPGGSIGYTF. The CDR3 DNA sequence: TGTGCCAGCAGCTCCCCTGGGGGGTCTATCGGCTACACCTTC.

The genes are TRBV7-8 and TRBJ1-5, with 8 bases that match TRBD1. Germline CDR1 is SGHVS and CDR2 is FQNEAQ. The V and J ends lost 6 bases and 7 bases, in that order; junction bases with no gene match: 8. The CDR3 sequence is 14 residues long. The CDR3 protein is CASRPTGGGQPQHF. CDR3 nucleotides: TGTGCCAGCAGGCCTACAGGGGGAGGCCAGCCCCAGCATTTT.

CDR3 loop: CASSYSWREAGDNEQFF. The CDR3 DNA is TGTGCCAGCAGTTACTCGTGGCGGGAGGCCGGAGACAATGAGCAGTTCTTC. The chain is built from TRBV6-2 or TRBV6-3 and TRBJ2-1, with TRBD2 matching over 8 bases. CDR3 length: 17 residues. With 0 bases clipped from V and 5 bases from J, the junction kept 9 bases outside the gene matches. Germline CDR1 reads MNHEY; CDR2 reads SVGEGT.

The J gene is TRBJ1-2, the V gene TRBV20-1; D gene unclear. Germline loops: CDR1 DFQATT, CDR2 SNEGSKA (reference sequence). This CDR3 spans 10 amino acids. Between the trimmed V and J ends, which lost 7 bases and 4 bases, there was a span of 7 bases. CDR3 residues: CSGGGYGYTF. The CDR3 region has the DNA TGCAGTGGTGGCGGCTATGGCTACACCTTC.

This clone was detected a few times. The chain combines TRBV3-1 (or the pseudogene TRBV3-2) with TRBJ2-1; 7 nucleotides line up with TRBD1. This CDR3 contains 16 residues. The V segment lost 3 bases and the J segment 3 bases; nucleotides outside the gene matches: 8. Germline V gives CDR1 LGHDT, CDR2 YNNKEL (reference sequence). CDR3 DNA sequence: TGTGCCAGCAGCCAGGCCTGGGACAGCATCTACAATGAGCAGTTCTTC. Encoded protein: CASSQAWDSIYNEQFF.

The chain joins TRBV11-2 to TRBJ1-6; TRBD1 agrees at 7 bases. The CDR3 totals 15 residues. V dropped 5 bases and J dropped 8; count of bases not matched to a gene: 9. Germline V gene lookup returns CDR1 SGHAT and CDR2 FQNNGV. The CDR3 DNA is TGTGCCAGCAGCACCGGACAGGTTGATGATTCACCCCTCCACTTT. Residues: CASSTGQVDDSPLHF.

V and J are TRBV7-9 and TRBJ1-2; the D is unclear. Trimming stripped 1 base from V and 3 bases from J, with 9 bases between. Germline CDR1 and CDR2: SEHNR and FQNEAQ (reference sequence). The CDR3 runs to 14 residues. CDR3 DNA sequence: TGTGCCAGCAGCTTAGTCGTCACGGACTATGGCTACACCTTC. Its translation: CASSLVVTDYGYTF.

The chain employs TRBV2 and TRBJ1-2; D is perhaps TRBD1 (6 bases). The V end was cut by 7 bases, the J end by 8 bases, with 20 bases between. Germline V gene lookup returns CDR1 SNHLY and CDR2 FYNNEI. CDR3 size: 14 residues. CDR3 in DNA: TGTGCCAGCAAAGAAGGGACACAGGATTTAGGCTACACCTTC. This encodes CASKEGTQDLGYTF. Based on the CDR3 plus reference TRBV2 and TRBJ1-2, the full variable domain is EPEVTQTPSHQVTQMGQEVILRCVPISNHLYFYWYRQILGQKVEFLVSFYNNEISEKSEIFDDQFSVERPDGSNFTLKIRSTKLEDSAMYFCASKEGTQDLGYTFGSGTRLTVV.

The chain employs TRBV10-3 and TRBJ2-5; D may be TRBD1 (8 bases). CDR1 and CDR2 (germline): ENHRY, SYGVKD. Trimming removed 0 bases at V and 5 bases at J, with 25 bases between. There are 19 residues in the CDR3. The CDR3 DNA sequence: TGTGCCATCAGTGAGTCTACAGGGGGAGGGGACCGAAACAGGGAGACCCAGTACTTC. Protein: CAISESTGGGDRNRETQYF.

The gene calls are TRBV5-5 and TRBJ1-5; a weak D match, TRBD1 (5 bases). The length of the CDR3 is 16 residues. Germline V gene lookup returns CDR1 SGHKS and CDR2 YYEKEE (reference sequence). Trimming stripped 0 bases from V and 6 bases from J, with 16 bases between. This CDR3 reads CASSLDWGLQGQPQHF. The CDR3 DNA follows: TGTGCCAGCAGCTTGGATTGGGGACTTCAAGGTCAGCCCCAGCATTTT. Variable domain in full (rest from reference TRBV5-5 and TRBJ1-5): DAGVTQSPTHLIKTRGQQVTLRCSPISGHKSVSWYQQVLGQGPQFIFQYYEKEERGRGNFPDRFSARQFPNYSSELNVNALLLGDSALYLCASSLDWGLQGQPQHFGDGTRLSIL.

The chain couples TRBV3-1 (or the pseudogene TRBV3-2) to TRBJ2-3; TRBD2 might be the D (6 bases). Trimming took 4 bases from V and 3 from J, leaving 8 bases between them. The CDR3 extends over 13 amino acids. The germline V gene encodes CDR1 LGHDT and CDR2 YNNKEL (reference sequence). The CDR3 nucleotides read TGTGCCAGCAGCCTTCGGGAGACAGATACGCAGTATTTT. Amino acids: CASSLRETDTQYF.